Listed here are 12 T cell receptor beta chains from one sample, sequenced in a study of T cell responses to AZD1222 COVID-19 vaccine. Clones were sequenced by immunoSEQ multiplex PCR, and TCRdb holds only the in-frame ones, with some missing. Found here are roughly 110,000 clones, nearly 90% of them singletons; the top ten hold approximately 4.8%. The material was peripheral blood, obtained 28 days after the second AZD1222 dose. The receptors were gathered from an adult who received the AZD1222 COVID-19 vaccine.

CDR3 protein: CASSLGAGTQYF. CDR3 nucleotides: TGTGCCAGCAGCTTAGGGGCGGGTACGCAGTATTTT. V usage is TRBV11-2 and J usage is TRBJ2-3, with D possibly matching TRBD2 (5 bases). Germline V gene data show CDR1 as SGHAT and CDR2 as FQNNGV. The CDR3 covers 12 residues. V was trimmed by 1 base and J by 8 bases, leaving 7 bases between them.

The chain employs TRBV2 and TRBJ1-2; D perhaps matches TRBD1 (6 bases). Germline V gene sequence: CDR1 SNHLY, CDR2 FYNNEI. Trimming left V 7 bases short and J 8 bases short, with 20 bases between. This CDR3 spans 14 amino acids. CDR3 sequence reads: CASTRDKGELGYTF. In DNA, the CDR3 is TGTGCCAGCACCCGGGACAAGGGAGAACTAGGCTACACCTTC. Full variable domain (missing parts from reference TRBV2 and TRBJ1-2): EPEVTQTPSHQVTQMGQEVILRCVPISNHLYFYWYRQILGQKVEFLVSFYNNEISEKSEIFDDQFSVERPDGSNFTLKIRSTKLEDSAMYFCASTRDKGELGYTFGSGTRLTVV.

The chain has TRBV30 and TRBJ1-2, with TRBD1 as a possible D gene (6 bases). From germline, CDR1 is GTSNPN and CDR2 SVGIG (reference sequence). V lost 3 bases and J lost 2, with 16 bases in between. The CDR3 length is 15 residues. CDR3 region: CAWSPPTGGNYGYTF. CDR3 nucleotides: TGTGCCTGGAGCCCACCCACGGGGGGCAACTATGGCTACACCTTC.

J is TRBJ2-3 and V is TRBV5-1; possible D gene TRBD1, 6 bases. Germline loops: CDR1 SGHRS, CDR2 YFSETQ. The CDR3 consists of 14 residues. With 0 bases removed from V and 4 bases from J, the gap between germline ends came to 9 bases. The CDR3 DNA reads TGCGCCAGCAGCTTGGCCAGGGGTTCAGATACGCAGTATTTT. Its translation is CASSLARGSDTQYF.

The rearrangement joins TRBV6-2 or TRBV6-3 to TRBJ2-3; D unresolved. Germline values: CDR1 MNHEY, CDR2 SVGEGT. V lost 5 bases to trimming and J lost 0 bases, with 12 bases between them. The CDR3 sequence is 15 residues long. This chain's CDR3 is CASSPGRPSTDTQYF. CDR3 sequence (DNA): TGTGCCAGCAGTCCAGGACGCCCTAGCACAGATACGCAGTATTTT.

The rearrangement uses TRBV6-5 and TRBJ2-2; D tentatively reads TRBD1 or TRBD2 (6 bases each). CDR3 length equals 15 residues. Trimming pared 6 bases from V and 4 bases from J, leaving 15 bases between. Germline V CDR1 and CDR2: MNHEY, SVGAGI. CDR3 sequence reads: CASRTKQGGTGELFF. The CDR3 DNA follows: TGTGCCAGCAGAACTAAACAGGGAGGCACCGGGGAGCTGTTTTTT.

The chain uses TRBV6-2 or TRBV6-3 and TRBJ2-3; 9 nucleotides line up with TRBD2. The J segment lost 1 base and the V segment lost 6 bases, leaving 8 bases of the junction unmatched. The CDR3 length is 16 residues. The germline V gene has CDR1 MNHEY and CDR2 SVGEGT. The CDR3 reads CASSSLAGPRTDTQYF. Here the CDR3 DNA reads TGTGCCAGCAGCTCACTAGCGGGTCCACGCACAGATACGCAGTATTTT.

The chain has TRBV21-1 and TRBJ1-1; TRBD1, the table's D call, lacks a check against the DNA. TRBV21-1 is given as a pseudogene. The length of the CDR3 is 14 residues. CDR3 in amino acids: CASSSGDRQGEAFF. CDR3 sequence (DNA): TGTGCCAGCAGCTCTGGGGATCGACAGGGTGAAGCTTTCTTT.

The chain employs TRBV12-3 or TRBV12-4 and TRBJ2-7; D is perhaps TRBD1 (5 bases). The CDR3 consists of 13 residues. Trimming took off 8 bases at V and 3 bases at J, with 14 bases between the two ends. DNA for the CDR3: TGTGCCAGCGGGGCAGAAATGGACTACGAGCAGTACTTC. This sequence encodes CASGAEMDYEQYF.

As for this clone: The same CDR3 is also encoded by other DNA sequences in this sample. CDR3 sequence: CASSIQYSNQPQHF. CDR3 coding DNA: TGTGCCAGTAGTATACAGTACAGCAATCAGCCCCAGCATTTT. The rearrangement joins TRBV19 to TRBJ1-5; no clear D gene. The length of the CDR3 is 14 residues. Germline V gene sequence: CDR1 LNHDA, CDR2 SQIVND (reference sequence). Trimming cost V 2 bases and J 1 base, with 6 bases left between them.

The CDR3 here is CASSSSGTANTGELFF. The CDR3 nucleotides read TGCGCCAGCAGCTCATCCGGGACTGCGAACACCGGGGAGCTGTTTTTT. This chain uses TRBV5-1 with TRBJ2-2; weak D call: TRBD2 (6 bases). The CDR3 contains 16 residues. V was trimmed by 3 bases and J by 0 bases, leaving 12 bases between them. Germline values: CDR1 SGHRS, CDR2 YFSETQ. Using reference TRBV5-1 and TRBJ2-2 for the parts outside the CDR3, the full variable domain is KAGVTQTPRYLIKTRGQQVTLSCSPISGHRSVSWYQQTPGQGLQFLFEYFSETQRNKGNFPGRFSGRQFSNSRSEMNVSTLELGDSALYLCASSSSGTANTGELFFGEGSRLTVL.

V gene TRBV6-5 combines with J gene TRBJ1-1, with unresolved D. Germline values: CDR1 MNHEY, CDR2 SVGAGI. The CDR3 consists of 14 residues. V dropped 0 bases and J dropped 9 bases, with 14 bases sitting between them. The CDR3 protein is CASSYSIGDGKAFF. CDR3 nucleotide sequence: TGTGCCAGCAGTTACTCGATAGGTGACGGGAAAGCTTTCTTT.